This TCR beta chain was found in a study of molecular identifiers for immune sequencing clone quantification. General study findings and limits: The study found clones above 20 RNA copies held over 98% of effector molecules and under 1% in naive cells. One cell's worth of spiked Jurkat TCR RNA was reportedly detectable among 850,000 to 1,000,000 naive cells.

TCRdb independently ran MiXCR on the PCR reads; one entry per CDR3 protein. This table holds nearly 55,000 distinct CDR3 sequences, roughly a third found once. Libraries of naive CD8 T cells were made from about 19,000 to 1,100,000 sorted cells. They used 10%, 30% or 50% RNA. Details on this clonotype: What it binds is unknown. The conserved final phenylalanine or tryptophan is absent from the CDR3, which likely points to a read error.

The CDR3 spans 15 residues. Germline-derived CDR1 and CDR2 are LNHNV and YYDKDF (reference sequence). Trimming shortened V by 6 bases and J by 0 bases, and 14 bases separated the two germline ends. This chain links TRBV15 with TRBJ2-5; D remains unclear. The receptor's source is a human donor in good health. Some libraries in this study had Jurkat cell RNA spiked in. The sequenced sample was naive CD8+ T cells from blood, with Jurkat cell RNA spiked in. Documented subset: FACS-sorted CD8+CD4-CCR7+CD45RA+ naive T cells. For the CDR3, the DNA is TGTGCCACCAGTCAAGGAGCGAATAACCAAGAGACCCAGTACTCC. As protein: CATSQGANNQETQYS.